This TCR beta chain was observed in a study of tissue T cells after allogeneic stem cell transplantation. About the study: Graft-versus-host disease patients received grafts, several unmodified and three CD34-selected to deplete T cells. Study-wide findings and caveats: Alloreactivity or antigen specificity of tissue TCRs was not determined; some clones might be host cells.

Remarks on this clone: What it binds is not known.

Per the germline V gene, CDR1 is LGHDT and CDR2 is YNNKEL (reference sequence). The CDR3 is 13 amino acids. Between the trimmed V and J ends, which lost 4 bases and 2 bases, there was a span of 8 bases. CDR3 sequences, V/J genes, frequencies and template counts came from survey-depth TCRbeta sequencing. Here immunoSEQ multiplex PCR was the method, and the copy in TCRdb shows in-frame clones only, minus some. In the table there are about 730 clones, roughly 43% of which are singletons. The rearrangement links TRBV3-1 (or the pseudogene TRBV3-2) to TRBJ1-1; D ambiguous. The input for sequencing was rectal tissue, taken at autopsy. This clonotype originated in a female patient aged 35 to 75 with steroid-refractory graft-versus-host disease after an allogeneic stem cell transplant. A share of the T cells may be of graft donor origin. CDR3 amino acids: CASSRQINTEAFF. Written as DNA, the CDR3 is TGTGCCAGCAGCCGCCAAATCAACACTGAAGCTTTCTTT.